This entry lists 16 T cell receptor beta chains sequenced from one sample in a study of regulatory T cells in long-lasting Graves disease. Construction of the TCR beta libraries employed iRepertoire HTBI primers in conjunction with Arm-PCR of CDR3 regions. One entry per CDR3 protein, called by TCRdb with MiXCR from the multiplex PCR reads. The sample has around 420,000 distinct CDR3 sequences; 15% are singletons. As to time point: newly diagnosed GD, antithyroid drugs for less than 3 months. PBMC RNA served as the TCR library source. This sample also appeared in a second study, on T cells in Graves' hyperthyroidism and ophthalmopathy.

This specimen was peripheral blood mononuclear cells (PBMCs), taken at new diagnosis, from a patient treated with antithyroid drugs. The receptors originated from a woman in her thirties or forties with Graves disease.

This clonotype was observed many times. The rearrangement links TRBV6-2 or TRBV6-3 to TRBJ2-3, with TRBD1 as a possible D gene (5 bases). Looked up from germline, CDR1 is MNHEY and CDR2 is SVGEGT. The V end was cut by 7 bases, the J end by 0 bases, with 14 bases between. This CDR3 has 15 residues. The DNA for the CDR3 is TGTGCCAGCACCGAATCGCCAGGGAGCACAGATACGCAGTATTTT. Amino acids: CASTESPGSTDTQYF.

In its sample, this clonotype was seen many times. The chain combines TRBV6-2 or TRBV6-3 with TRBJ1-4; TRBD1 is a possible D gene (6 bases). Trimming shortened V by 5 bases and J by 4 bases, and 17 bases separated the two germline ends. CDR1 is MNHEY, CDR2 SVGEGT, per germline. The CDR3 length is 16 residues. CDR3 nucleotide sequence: TGTGCCAGCAGTGCAAGGGGGGGGACCCTTAATGAAAAACTGTTTTTT. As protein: CASSARGGTLNEKLFF.

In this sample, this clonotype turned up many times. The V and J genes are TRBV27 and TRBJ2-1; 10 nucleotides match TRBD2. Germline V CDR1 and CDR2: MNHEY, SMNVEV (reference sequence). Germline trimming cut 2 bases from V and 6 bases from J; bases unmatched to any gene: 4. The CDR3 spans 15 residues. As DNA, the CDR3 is TGTGCCAGCAGTTTAACGGGACTAGCGTCCAATGAGCAGTTCTTC. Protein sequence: CASSLTGLASNEQFF.

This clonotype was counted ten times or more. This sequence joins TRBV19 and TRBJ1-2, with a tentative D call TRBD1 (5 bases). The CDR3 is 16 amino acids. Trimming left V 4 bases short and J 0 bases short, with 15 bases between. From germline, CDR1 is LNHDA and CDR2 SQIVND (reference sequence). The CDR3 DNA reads TGTGCCAGTAGTACCCAATCGGGACCGACTAACTATGGCTACACCTTC. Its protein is CASSTQSGPTNYGYTF. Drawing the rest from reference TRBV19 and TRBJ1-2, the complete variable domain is DGGITQSPKYLFRKEGQNVTLSCEQNLNHDAMYWYRQDPGQGLRLIYYSQIVNDFQKGDIAEGYSVSREKKESFPLTVTSAQKNPTAFYLCASSTQSGPTNYGYTFGSGTRLTVV.

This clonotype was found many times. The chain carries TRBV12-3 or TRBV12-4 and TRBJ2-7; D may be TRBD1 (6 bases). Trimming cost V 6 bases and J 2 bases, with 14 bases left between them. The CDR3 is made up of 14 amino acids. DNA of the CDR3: TGTGCCAGCAGGTACAGGGCTGGGGCCTACGAGCAGTACTTC. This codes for CASRYRAGAYEQYF.

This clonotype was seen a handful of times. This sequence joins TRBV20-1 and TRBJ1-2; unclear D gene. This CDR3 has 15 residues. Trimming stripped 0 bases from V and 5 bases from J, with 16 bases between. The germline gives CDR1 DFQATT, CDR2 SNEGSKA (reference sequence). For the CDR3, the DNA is TGCAGTGCTAGAGATCGAGACGGAACTATGTATGGCTACACCTTC. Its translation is CSARDRDGTMYGYTF.

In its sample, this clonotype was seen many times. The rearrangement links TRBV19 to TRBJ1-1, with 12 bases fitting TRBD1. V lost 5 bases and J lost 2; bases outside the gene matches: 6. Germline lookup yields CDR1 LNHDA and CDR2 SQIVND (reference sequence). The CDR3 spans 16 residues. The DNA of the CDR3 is TGTGCCAGTAGTCGCGGGGACAGGGGGCTTAACACTGAAGCTTTCTTT. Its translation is CASSRGDRGLNTEAFF.

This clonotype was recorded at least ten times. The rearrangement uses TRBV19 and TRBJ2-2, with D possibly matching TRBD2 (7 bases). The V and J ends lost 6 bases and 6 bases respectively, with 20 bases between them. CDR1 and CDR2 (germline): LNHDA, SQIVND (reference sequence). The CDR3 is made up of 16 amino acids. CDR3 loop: CASRLGGGRRSGELFF. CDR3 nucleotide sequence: TGTGCCAGTAGACTAGGGGGGGGGCGGAGGTCCGGGGAGCTGTTTTTT.

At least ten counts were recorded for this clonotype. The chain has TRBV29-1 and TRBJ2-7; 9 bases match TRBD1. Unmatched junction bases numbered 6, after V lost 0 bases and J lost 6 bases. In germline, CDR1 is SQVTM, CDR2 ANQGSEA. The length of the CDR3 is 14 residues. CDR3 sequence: CSVEDNRGLGEQYF. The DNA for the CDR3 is TGCAGCGTTGAAGATAACAGGGGGCTAGGCGAGCAGTACTTC.

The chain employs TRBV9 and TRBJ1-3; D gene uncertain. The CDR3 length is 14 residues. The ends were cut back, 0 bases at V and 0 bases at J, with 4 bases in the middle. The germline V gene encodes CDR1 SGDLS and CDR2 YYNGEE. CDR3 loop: CASSVADSGNTIYF. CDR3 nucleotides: TGTGCCAGCAGCGTAGCTGACTCTGGAAACACCATATATTTT.

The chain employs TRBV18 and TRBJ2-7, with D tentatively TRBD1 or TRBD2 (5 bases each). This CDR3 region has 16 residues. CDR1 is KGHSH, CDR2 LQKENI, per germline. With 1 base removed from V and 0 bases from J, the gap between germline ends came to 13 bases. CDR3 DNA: TGTGCCAGCTCACCACGATCCGGGACCAGCTCCTACGAGCAGTACTTC. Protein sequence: CASSPRSGTSSYEQYF. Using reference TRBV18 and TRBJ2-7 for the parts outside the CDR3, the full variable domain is NAGVMQNPRHLVRRRGQEARLRCSPMKGHSHVYWYRQLPEEGLKFMVYLQKENIIDESGMPKERFSAEFPKEGPSILRIQQVVRGDSAAYFCASSPRSGTSSYEQYFGPGTRLTVT.

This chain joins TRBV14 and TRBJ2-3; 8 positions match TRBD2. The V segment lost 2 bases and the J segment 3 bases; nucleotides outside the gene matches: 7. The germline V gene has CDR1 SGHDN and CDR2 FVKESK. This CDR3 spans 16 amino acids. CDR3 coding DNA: TGTGCCAGCAGCCAATTGACGGGAGGGAGGACAGATACGCAGTATTTT. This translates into CASSQLTGGRTDTQYF.

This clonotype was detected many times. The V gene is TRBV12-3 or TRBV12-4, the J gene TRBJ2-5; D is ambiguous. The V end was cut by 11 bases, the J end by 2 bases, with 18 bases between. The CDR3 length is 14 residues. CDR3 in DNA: TGTGCCTGCCAACCGACGGCCGGACAAGAGACCCAGTACTTC. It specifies CACQPTAGQETQYF.

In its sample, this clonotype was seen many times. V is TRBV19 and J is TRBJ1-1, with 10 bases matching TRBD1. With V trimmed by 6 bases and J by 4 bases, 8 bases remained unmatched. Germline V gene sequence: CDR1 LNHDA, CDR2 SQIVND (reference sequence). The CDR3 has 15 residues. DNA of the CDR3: TGTGCCAGTAGGCCGAGACAGGGGGCTTTCACTGAAGCTTTCTTT. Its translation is CASRPRQGAFTEAFF. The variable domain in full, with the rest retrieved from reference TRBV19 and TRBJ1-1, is DGGITQSPKYLFRKEGQNVTLSCEQNLNHDAMYWYRQDPGQGLRLIYYSQIVNDFQKGDIAEGYSVSREKKESFPLTVTSAQKNPTAFYLCASRPRQGAFTEAFFGQGTRLTVV.

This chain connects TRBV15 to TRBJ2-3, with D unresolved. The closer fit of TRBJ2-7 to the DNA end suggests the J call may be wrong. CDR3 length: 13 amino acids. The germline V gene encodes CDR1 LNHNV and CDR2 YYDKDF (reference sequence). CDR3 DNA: TGTGCCACCAGCAGAGCGGGCACCTACGAGCAGTACTTC. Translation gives CATSRAGTYEQYF.

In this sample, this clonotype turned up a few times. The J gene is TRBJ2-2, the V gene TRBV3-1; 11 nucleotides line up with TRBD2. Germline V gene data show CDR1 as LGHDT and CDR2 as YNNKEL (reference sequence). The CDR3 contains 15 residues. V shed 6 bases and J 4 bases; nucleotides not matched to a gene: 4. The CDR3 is CASRGTSGPTGELFF. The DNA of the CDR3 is TGTGCCAGCAGAGGGACTAGCGGCCCCACCGGGGAGCTGTTTTTT. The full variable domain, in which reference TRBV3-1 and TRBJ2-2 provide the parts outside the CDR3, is DTAVSQTPKYLVTQMGNDKSIKCEQNLGHDTMYWYKQDSKKFLKIMFSYNNKELIINETVPNRFSPKSPDKAHLNLHINSLELGDSAVYFCASRGTSGPTGELFFGEGSRLTVL.